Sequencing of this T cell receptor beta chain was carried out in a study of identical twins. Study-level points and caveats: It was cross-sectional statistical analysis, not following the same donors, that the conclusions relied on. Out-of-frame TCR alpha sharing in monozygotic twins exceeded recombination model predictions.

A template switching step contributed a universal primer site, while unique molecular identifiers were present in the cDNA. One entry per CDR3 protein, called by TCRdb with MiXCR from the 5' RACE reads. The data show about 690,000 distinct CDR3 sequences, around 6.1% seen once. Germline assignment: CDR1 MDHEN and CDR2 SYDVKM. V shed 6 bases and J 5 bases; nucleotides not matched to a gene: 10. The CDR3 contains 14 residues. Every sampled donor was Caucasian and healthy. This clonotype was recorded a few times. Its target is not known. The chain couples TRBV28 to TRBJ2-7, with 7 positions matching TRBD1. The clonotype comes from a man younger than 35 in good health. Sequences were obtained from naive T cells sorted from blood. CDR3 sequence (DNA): TGTGCCAGCAGATCGGGGACAGTGAGGAACGAGCAGTACTTC. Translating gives CASRSGTVRNEQYF.